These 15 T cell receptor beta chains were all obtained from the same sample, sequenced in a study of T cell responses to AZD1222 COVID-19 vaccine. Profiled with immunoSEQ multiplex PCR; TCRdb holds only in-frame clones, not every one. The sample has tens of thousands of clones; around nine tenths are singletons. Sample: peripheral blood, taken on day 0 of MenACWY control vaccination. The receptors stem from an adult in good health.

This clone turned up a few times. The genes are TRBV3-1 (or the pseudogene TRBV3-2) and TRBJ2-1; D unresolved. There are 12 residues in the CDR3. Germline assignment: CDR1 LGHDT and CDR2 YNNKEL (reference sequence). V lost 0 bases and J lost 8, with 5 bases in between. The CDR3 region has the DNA TGTGCCAGCAGCCAAGAAATCCATGAGCAGTTCTTC. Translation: CASSQEIHEQFF.

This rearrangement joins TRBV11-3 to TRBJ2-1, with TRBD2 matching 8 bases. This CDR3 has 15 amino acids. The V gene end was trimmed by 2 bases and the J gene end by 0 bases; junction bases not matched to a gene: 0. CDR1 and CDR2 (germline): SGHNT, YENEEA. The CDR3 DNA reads TGTGCCAGCAGCTTAAGCGGGAGCTCCTACAATGAGCAGTTCTTC. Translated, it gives CASSLSGSSYNEQFF.

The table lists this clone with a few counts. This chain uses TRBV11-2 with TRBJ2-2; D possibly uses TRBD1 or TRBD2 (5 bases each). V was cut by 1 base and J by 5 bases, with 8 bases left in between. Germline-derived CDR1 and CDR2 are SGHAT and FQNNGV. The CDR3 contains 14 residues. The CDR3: CASSLVGRTGELFF. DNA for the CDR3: TGTGCCAGCAGCTTAGTGGGACGGACCGGGGAGCTGTTTTTT.

The CDR3 DNA sequence: TGCGCCAGCAGCCAAGCAGTAGAGGGCTATGGCTACACCTTC. Translating gives CASSQAVEGYGYTF. The V and J genes are TRBV4-3 and TRBJ1-2, with D unresolved. V was pared by 1 base and J by 4 bases, with 10 bases between. The CDR3 totals 14 residues. CDR1 and CDR2 (germline): LGHNA, YSLEER.

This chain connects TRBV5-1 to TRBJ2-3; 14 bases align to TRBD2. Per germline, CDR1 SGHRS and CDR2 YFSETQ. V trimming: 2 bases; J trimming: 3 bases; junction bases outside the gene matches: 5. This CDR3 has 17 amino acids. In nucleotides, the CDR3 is TGCGCCAGCAGCTTAAGGACTAGCGGGAGGTCGACAGATACGCAGTATTTT. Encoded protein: CASSLRTSGRSTDTQYF.

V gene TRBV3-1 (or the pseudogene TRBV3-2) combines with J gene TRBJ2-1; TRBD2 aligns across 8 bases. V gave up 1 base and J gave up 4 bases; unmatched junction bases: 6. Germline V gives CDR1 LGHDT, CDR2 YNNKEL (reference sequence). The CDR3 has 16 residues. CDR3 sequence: CASSQAGSGKYNEQFF. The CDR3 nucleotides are TGTGCCAGCAGCCAAGCGGGTAGCGGGAAATACAATGAGCAGTTCTTC.

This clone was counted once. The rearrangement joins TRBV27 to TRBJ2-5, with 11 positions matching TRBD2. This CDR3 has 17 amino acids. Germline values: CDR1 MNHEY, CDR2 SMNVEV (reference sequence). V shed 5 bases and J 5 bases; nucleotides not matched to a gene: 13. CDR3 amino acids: CASSAVVIAGGLETQYF. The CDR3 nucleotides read TGTGCCAGCAGTGCAGTTGTGATAGCGGGAGGGCTCGAGACCCAGTACTTC.

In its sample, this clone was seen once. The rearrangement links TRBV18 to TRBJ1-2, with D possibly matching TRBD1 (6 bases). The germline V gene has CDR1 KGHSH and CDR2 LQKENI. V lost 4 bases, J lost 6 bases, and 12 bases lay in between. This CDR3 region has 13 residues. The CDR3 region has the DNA TGTGCCAGCTCACTAGAAGGGGGGAATGGCTACACCTTC. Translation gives CASSLEGGNGYTF.

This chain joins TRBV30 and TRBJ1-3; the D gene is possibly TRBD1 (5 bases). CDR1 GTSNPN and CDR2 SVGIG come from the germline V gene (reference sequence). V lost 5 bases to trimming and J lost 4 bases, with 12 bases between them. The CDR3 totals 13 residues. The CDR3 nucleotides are TGTGCCTGGGGGATAGGGGTCGGAAACACCATATATTTT. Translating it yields CAWGIGVGNTIYF.

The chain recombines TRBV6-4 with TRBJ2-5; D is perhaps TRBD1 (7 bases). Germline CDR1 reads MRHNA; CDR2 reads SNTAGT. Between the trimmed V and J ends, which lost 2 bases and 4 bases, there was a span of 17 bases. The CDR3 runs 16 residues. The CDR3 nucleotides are TGTGCCAGCAGTGACCCCAAACAGGGGAGGCGAGAGACCCAGTACTTC. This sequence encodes CASSDPKQGRRETQYF.

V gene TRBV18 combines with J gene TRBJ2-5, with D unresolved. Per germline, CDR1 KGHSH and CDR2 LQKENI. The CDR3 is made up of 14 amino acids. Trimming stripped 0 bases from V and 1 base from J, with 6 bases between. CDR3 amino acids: CASSPPGRQETQYF. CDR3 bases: TGTGCCAGCTCACCACCGGGCCGCCAAGAGACCCAGTACTTC.

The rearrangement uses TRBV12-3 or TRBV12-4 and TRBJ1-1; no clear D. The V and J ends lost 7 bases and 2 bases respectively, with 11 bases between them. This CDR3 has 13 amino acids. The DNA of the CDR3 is TGTGCCAGCACTCGTTCTTTAAACACTGAAGCTTTCTTT. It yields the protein CASTRSLNTEAFF.

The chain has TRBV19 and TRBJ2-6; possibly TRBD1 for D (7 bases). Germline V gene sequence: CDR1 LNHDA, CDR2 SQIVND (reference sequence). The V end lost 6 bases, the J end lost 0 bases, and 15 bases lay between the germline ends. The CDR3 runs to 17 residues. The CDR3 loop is CASRYRQGLSGANVLTF. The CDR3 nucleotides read TGTGCCAGTAGGTACAGACAGGGACTCTCTGGGGCCAACGTCCTGACTTTC.

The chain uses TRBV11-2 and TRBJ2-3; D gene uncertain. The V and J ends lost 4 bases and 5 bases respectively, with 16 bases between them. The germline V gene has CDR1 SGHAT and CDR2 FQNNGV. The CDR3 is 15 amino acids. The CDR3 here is CASSSPFTEIDTQYF. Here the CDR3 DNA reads TGTGCCAGCAGCTCCCCTTTTACAGAAATAGATACGCAGTATTTT. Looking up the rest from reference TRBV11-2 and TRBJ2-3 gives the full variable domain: EAGVAQSPRYKIIEKRQSVAFWCNPISGHATLYWYQQILGQGPKLLIQFQNNGVVDDSQLPKDRFSAERLKGVDSTLKIQPAKLEDSAVYLCASSSPFTEIDTQYFGPGTRLTVL.

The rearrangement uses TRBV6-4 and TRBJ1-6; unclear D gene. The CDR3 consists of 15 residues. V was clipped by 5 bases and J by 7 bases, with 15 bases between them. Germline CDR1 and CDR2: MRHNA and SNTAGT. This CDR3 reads CASSLTPQTNSPLHF. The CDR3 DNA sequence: TGTGCCAGCAGTCTCACCCCGCAGACAAATTCACCCCTCCACTTT.